This TCR beta chain was observed in a study of blood T cell repertoires in COVID-19. This clone is a singleton in its sample. Assay used: immunoSEQ multiplex PCR; TCRdb lists only in-frame clones, some missing. The sample yields some 220,000 clones, about 86% seen once. The sample taken for sequencing was peripheral blood. This clonotype originated in a woman younger than 45 who had recovered from COVID-19.

The CDR3 region is CASSPGQGSQVPLHF. The CDR3 nucleotides are TGTGCCAGCAGCCCAGGACAGGGATCGCAGGTCCCCCTCCACTTT. This chain connects TRBV28 to TRBJ1-6; 8 positions match TRBD1. Germline V CDR1 and CDR2: MDHEN, SYDVKM. Trimming cost V 6 bases and J 13 bases; bases outside gene matches: 14. This CDR3 has 15 amino acids.